Following are 26 T cell receptor beta chains from one sample sequenced in a study of T-cell reconstitution after alpha-beta-depleted transplantation in children. During its preparation, the TCRbeta library received unique molecular identifiers. TCRdb called the PCR reads again in MiXCR, with one record for every CDR3 protein. Among a few hundred thousand distinct CDR3 sequences listed, more than 20% were seen once. The specimen was PBMCs, collected before TCRalphabeta/CD19-depleted stem cell transplant. All receptors come from a boy under two years old with Wiskott-Aldrich syndrome, due to receive a stem cell transplant.

This chain connects TRBV6-1 to TRBJ1-2; D remains unclear. The CDR3 is 14 residues long. Trimming took off 5 bases at V and 1 base at J, with 11 bases between the two ends. Germline lookup yields CDR1 MNHNS and CDR2 SASEGT. The CDR3 sequence is CASSPDTFNYGYTF. For the CDR3, the DNA is TGTGCCAGCAGTCCCGACACCTTTAACTATGGCTACACCTTC.

V is TRBV11-2 and J is TRBJ2-7; D gene ambiguous. V was trimmed by 1 base and J by 0 bases, leaving 7 bases between them. Germline assignment: CDR1 SGHAT and CDR2 FQNNGV. CDR3 length: 14 amino acids. The DNA for the CDR3 is TGTGCCAGCAGCTTAGCGGCTAGCTCCTACGAGCAGTACTTC. It encodes CASSLAASSYEQYF.

The chain links TRBV20-1 to TRBJ2-3, with 7 nucleotides matching TRBD2. Germline V gene lookup returns CDR1 DFQATT and CDR2 SNEGSKA (reference sequence). The junction had 8 bases not matched to a gene; V was cut back by 5 bases and J by 0 bases. The CDR3 has 15 residues. The CDR3 protein is CSALLTSPSTDTQYF. CDR3 DNA: TGCAGTGCTCTCCTGACTAGCCCCAGCACAGATACGCAGTATTTT.

The J gene is TRBJ2-1, the V gene TRBV6-1; D is ambiguous. Trimming took off 6 bases at V and 0 bases at J, with 9 bases between the two ends. This CDR3 spans 14 amino acids. Germline V gene lookup returns CDR1 MNHNS and CDR2 SASEGT. The CDR3 reads CASRDMSSYNEQFF. In nucleotides, the CDR3 is TGTGCCAGCAGGGATATGAGCTCCTACAATGAGCAGTTCTTC.

This clonotype occurred many times. V gene TRBV5-1 combines with J gene TRBJ2-3; D is unresolved. From germline, CDR1 is SGHRS and CDR2 YFSETQ. V was shortened by 4 bases and J by 4 bases, with 4 bases between the two germline ends. The length of the CDR3 is 11 residues. The CDR3 sequence is CASSNSDTQYF. CDR3 in DNA: TGCGCCAGCAGCAACTCAGATACGCAGTATTTT.

This clonotype was observed a handful of times. This rearrangement joins TRBV20-1 to TRBJ2-1; 10 bases are shared with TRBD2. CDR3 length: 14 amino acids. Trimming cost V 5 bases and J 6 bases; bases outside gene matches: 7. Germline lookup yields CDR1 DFQATT and CDR2 SNEGSKA (reference sequence). In DNA form, the CDR3 reads TGCAGTGCTGATAGAGCGGGAGGGGGCAATGAGCAGTTCTTC. It translates to CSADRAGGGNEQFF.

The table lists this clonotype with a few counts. This chain links TRBV18 with TRBJ2-7, with D uncertain. Germline assignment: CDR1 KGHSH and CDR2 LQKENI. The CDR3 has 12 amino acids. Between the trimmed V and J ends, which lost 3 bases and 7 bases, there was a span of 10 bases. The CDR3 region has the DNA TGTGCCAGCTCACCCTACACCGGAGAGCAGTACTTC. It specifies CASSPYTGEQYF.

The chain is built from TRBV18 and TRBJ1-1, with no clear D. The CDR3 contains 13 residues. Germline V gives CDR1 KGHSH, CDR2 LQKENI. Trimming took 2 bases from V and 5 from J, leaving 9 bases between them. CDR3 residues: CASSPRPGTEAFF. As DNA, the CDR3 is TGTGCCAGCTCACCAAGGCCGGGGACTGAAGCTTTCTTT.

This clonotype came up a few times. J is TRBJ2-1 and V is TRBV20-1; either TRBD1 or TRBD2 may fit D (5 bases each). In germline, CDR1 is DFQATT, CDR2 SNEGSKA (reference sequence). The V gene lost 8 bases and the J gene lost 10 bases, with 18 bases spanning the gap. The CDR3 spans 12 residues. This CDR3 is CSLPGRGSEQFF. In nucleotides, the CDR3 is TGCAGTCTCCCGGGAAGGGGATCAGAGCAGTTCTTC.

This clonotype has a handful of counts. The chain is built from TRBV5-1 and TRBJ2-3, with TRBD2 as a possible D gene (5 bases). This CDR3 spans 14 amino acids. The V gene lost 7 bases and the J gene lost 0 bases, with 12 bases spanning the gap. In germline, CDR1 is SGHRS, CDR2 YFSETQ. The CDR3 reads CASGWEFSTDTQYF. DNA for the CDR3: TGCGCCAGCGGATGGGAGTTTAGCACAGATACGCAGTATTTT. Using reference TRBV5-1 and TRBJ2-3 for the parts outside the CDR3, the full variable domain is KAGVTQTPRYLIKTRGQQVTLSCSPISGHRSVSWYQQTPGQGLQFLFEYFSETQRNKGNFPGRFSGRQFSNSRSEMNVSTLELGDSALYLCASGWEFSTDTQYFGPGTRLTVL.

The chain carries TRBV18 and TRBJ1-1, with 8 bases that match TRBD1. CDR3 length: 17 amino acids. The germline V gene has CDR1 KGHSH and CDR2 LQKENI. Trimming removed 2 bases from V and 5 bases from J; junction bases left unmatched: 13. The CDR3 region has the DNA TGTGCCAGCTCACCATTATCAGGGGGCGCGTTGTTGACTGAAGCTTTCTTT. Its protein product is CASSPLSGGALLTEAFF. Combining the CDR3 with reference TRBV18 and TRBJ1-1 gives the whole variable domain NAGVMQNPRHLVRRRGQEARLRCSPMKGHSHVYWYRQLPEEGLKFMVYLQKENIIDESGMPKERFSAEFPKEGPSILRIQQVVRGDSAAYFCASSPLSGGALLTEAFFGQGTRLTVV.

The chain employs TRBV12-3 or TRBV12-4 and TRBJ1-2; D unclear. Trimming took off 6 bases at V and 2 bases at J, with 13 bases between the two ends. CDR3 length: 14 residues. Written as DNA, the CDR3 is TGTGCCAGCAGGTCCCGGGCAACGAACTATGGCTACACCTTC. Its translation: CASRSRATNYGYTF.

This clonotype was counted between two and nine times. The chain links TRBV5-1 to TRBJ1-4; TRBD1 matches 7 bases. Unmatched junction bases numbered 2, after V lost 4 bases and J lost 5 bases. Germline-derived CDR1 and CDR2 are SGHRS and YFSETQ. CDR3 size: 13 residues. The CDR3 coding sequence is TGCGCCAGCAGCCCGACAGGGAATGAAAAACTGTTTTTT. Its protein is CASSPTGNEKLFF.

This clonotype turned up a few times. The genes are TRBV5-1 and TRBJ2-7; 8 bases map to TRBD2. This CDR3 is built from 14 residues. Looked up from germline, CDR1 is SGHRS and CDR2 is YFSETQ. Trimming at V came to 4 bases and at J to 2 bases, leaving 5 bases not matched to a gene. In DNA form, the CDR3 reads TGCGCCAGCAGCGCAACTAGCGGACCCTACGAGCAGTACTTC. Amino acids: CASSATSGPYEQYF.

This clonotype was counted once. The chain has TRBV15 and TRBJ2-1; 10 bases are shared with TRBD2. The CDR3 loop spans 15 amino acids. Trimming cost V 1 base and J 9 bases; bases outside gene matches: 6. From germline, CDR1 is LNHNV and CDR2 YYDKDF (reference sequence). DNA of the CDR3: TGTGCCACCAGCAGAGCACTAGCGGGACAGAGTGAGCAGTTCTTC. Translated: CATSRALAGQSEQFF.

V is TRBV5-1 and J is TRBJ2-1, with D perhaps matching TRBD1 or TRBD2 (5 bases each). V was shortened by 3 bases and J by 9 bases, with 19 bases between the two germline ends. This CDR3 is built from 15 residues. Germline CDR1 is SGHRS and CDR2 is YFSETQ. The CDR3 protein is CASSYGGNTIVEQFF. DNA for the CDR3: TGCGCCAGCAGCTATGGGGGAAACACAATTGTTGAGCAGTTCTTC.

This clonotype was detected a few times. The chain links TRBV29-1 to TRBJ2-5, with no clear D. CDR1 is SQVTM, CDR2 ANQGSEA, per germline. CDR3 length: 11 residues. Trimming cost V 6 bases and J 5 bases, with 10 bases left between them. The CDR3, as DNA: TGCAGCGTGAAGCCGCAGGAGACCCAGTACTTC. Translation gives CSVKPQETQYF. Based on the CDR3 plus reference TRBV29-1 and TRBJ2-5, the full variable domain is SAVISQKPSRDICQRGTSLTIQCQVDSQVTMMFWYRQQPGQSLTLIATANQGSEATYESGFVIDKFPISRPNLTFSTLTVSNMSPEDSSIYLCSVKPQETQYFGPGTRLLVL.

This chain links TRBV3-1 with TRBJ1-1; TRBD1 matches at 7 bases. The CDR3 length is 12 residues. Germline CDR1 reads LGHDT; CDR2 reads YNNKEL (reference sequence). The V segment lost 4 bases and the J segment 8 bases; nucleotides outside the gene matches: 4. This CDR3 reads CASSRQGTEAFF. The DNA for the CDR3 is TGTGCCAGCAGCCGACAGGGCACCGAAGCTTTCTTT.

The rearrangement uses TRBV12-3 or TRBV12-4 and TRBJ2-2; D is ambiguous. The CDR3 contains 17 residues. V lost 6 bases and J lost 0, with 17 bases in between. CDR3 loop: CASRREVSAPNTGELFF. DNA for the CDR3: TGTGCCAGCAGGCGAGAGGTCAGCGCTCCGAACACCGGGGAGCTGTTTTTT.

The gene calls are TRBV12-3 or TRBV12-4 and TRBJ2-1, with 8 positions matching TRBD2. The CDR3 is 14 residues long. V shed 9 bases and J 2 bases; nucleotides not matched to a gene: 6. CDR3 residues: CASKRELTYNEQFF. In nucleotides, the CDR3 is TGTGCCAGTAAGCGGGAGTTAACCTACAATGAGCAGTTCTTC.

The genes are TRBV5-1 and TRBJ2-5, with 7 bases matching TRBD1. V shed 7 bases and J 5 bases; nucleotides not matched to a gene: 8. Germline values: CDR1 SGHRS, CDR2 YFSETQ. CDR3 length equals 13 residues. Here the CDR3 reads CASVEMGQETQYF. In DNA form, the CDR3 reads TGCGCCAGCGTAGAAATGGGACAGGAGACCCAGTACTTC.

Only a few counts were recorded for this clonotype. The chain uses TRBV3-1 and TRBJ2-2; D not certain. Germline-derived CDR1 and CDR2 are LGHDT and YNNKEL (reference sequence). This CDR3 is 14 amino acids long. Trimming cost V 4 bases and J 2 bases, with 8 bases left between them. The CDR3 spells CASSRVLNTGELFF. The CDR3 DNA reads as TGTGCCAGCAGCCGCGTCTTAAACACCGGGGAGCTGTTTTTT.

This clonotype has just a few counts. The chain uses TRBV5-5 and TRBJ2-1; TRBD2 matches 8 bases. CDR3 length: 15 residues. The V and J ends lost 7 bases and 4 bases, in that order; junction bases with no gene match: 10. The germline V gene has CDR1 SGHKS and CDR2 YYEKEE (reference sequence). CDR3 DNA: TGTGCCAGCGGCCGGGGGGGCGGTCTTTACAATGAGCAGTTCTTC. Residues: CASGRGGGLYNEQFF. The whole variable domain, remainder taken from reference TRBV5-5 and TRBJ2-1, is DAGVTQSPTHLIKTRGQQVTLRCSPISGHKSVSWYQQVLGQGPQFIFQYYEKEERGRGNFPDRFSARQFPNYSSELNVNALLLGDSALYLCASGRGGGLYNEQFFGPGTRLTVL.

The CDR3 loop is CSARLNRINQPQHF. In DNA form, the CDR3 reads TGCAGTGCTAGACTGAATCGTATCAATCAGCCCCAGCATTTT. V is TRBV20-1 and J is TRBJ1-5; the D is unclear. V was trimmed by 2 bases and J by 3 bases, leaving 11 bases between them. The length of the CDR3 is 14 residues. Per germline, CDR1 DFQATT and CDR2 SNEGSKA (reference sequence).

The CDR3 region has the DNA TGTGCCAGCAGCCAAGGTGCCTTATACGATGAGCAGTTCTTC. It is translated as CASSQGALYDEQFF. V gene TRBV4-2 combines with J gene TRBJ2-1; D is uncertain. CDR1 and CDR2 from the germline V gene are LGHNA and YNFKEQ. V was shortened by 1 base and J by 8 bases, with 12 bases between the two germline ends. CDR3 length: 14 residues.

This clonotype occurred a few times. The chain links TRBV5-6 to TRBJ1-4; D possibly corresponds to TRBD1 (6 bases). The V end lost 4 bases, the J end lost 8 bases, and 18 bases lay between the germline ends. The CDR3 is made up of 15 amino acids. The V gene's germline CDR1 is SGHDT and CDR2 YYEEEE. CDR3 DNA sequence: TGTGCCAGCAGCCTGGGGGGCAGGAGTAGCGAAAAACTGTTTTTT. Translating gives CASSLGGRSSEKLFF.